This paragraph covers one T cell receptor beta chain sequence. No antigen is known for it. These data belong to a study of Ad26.COV2.S vaccination and SARS-CoV-2 variants. Looking at the study overall: Ad26.COV2.S was injected intramuscularly once or twice, 56 days apart.

Produced via immunoSEQ multiplex PCR; TCRdb's table is partial and in-frame only. Among about 480,000 clones listed, approximately 90% were seen once. Broader study findings: For non-spike TCRs, breadth in vaccine recipients resembled that in placebo recipients.

The treatment denotes: around 19 received Ad26.COV2.S at low or high dose, single or two shots; several received placebo; per-sample allocation not given. All samples were drawn on day 63, counting from the first vaccine or placebo injection. An adult aged 18-55 years in Boston served as the donor. Wuhan-strain SARS-CoV-2 spike was expressed by the Ad26 vector that made up the vaccine. V was clipped by 6 bases and J by 1 base, with 6 bases between them. The CDR3 covers 11 residues. CDR1 and CDR2 (germline): DFQATT, SNEGSKA (reference sequence). This sequence was found in a person aged 18-60 years who received the Ad26.COV2.S COVID-19 vaccine or a placebo. V and J are TRBV20-1 and TRBJ1-1; D is undetermined. The material sequenced was peripheral blood, taken in a trial of Ad26.COV2.S vaccine versus placebo. The CDR3 DNA is TGCAGTGCGTACGGGAACACTGAAGCTTTCTTT. This encodes CSAYGNTEAFF.